A selection of T cell receptor beta chains follows, all from one sample in a study of blood T cell repertoires in COVID-19. Assay: immunoSEQ multiplex PCR; the TCRdb copy retains only in-frame clones and omits some. Among some 160,000 clones listed, around 87% were seen once. The sample consisted of peripheral blood. The receptors come from a woman at least 80 years old with COVID-19, enrolled during active disease. CDR3s include the opening cysteine and the closing phenylalanine or tryptophan. The D gene is left open where the match is weak. Rows may omit the clone size; those that give it use once, few, many or a size class.

TGCGCCAGCAGCCAAATGGGGCAACCCTCTGGAAACACCATATATTTT CASSQMGQPSGNTIYF NA TRBV5-1 NA TRBJ1-3
TGTGCCAGCAGCTTAGACAGATTTCAAGAGACCCAGTACTTC CASSLDRFQETQYF NA TRBV11-2 NA TRBJ2-5
TGTGCCACCAGCAGTACTCGACAGGGTGGCTACACCTTC CATSSTRQGGYTF few TRBV15 TRBD1 TRBJ1-2
TGTGCCAGCAGCTTGACCTTGAGGAGAGAAGCTTTCTTT CASSLTLRREAFF NA TRBV5-6 NA TRBJ1-1
TGTGCCAGTAGTGACAGGGGCACAGATACGCAGTATTTT CASSDRGTDTQYF NA TRBV19 TRBD1 TRBJ2-3
TGTGCCAGCAGCTTAGCTACAGGGCGTAATGAAAAACTGTTTTTT CASSLATGRNEKLFF NA TRBV11-2 NA TRBJ1-4
TGTGCCATCAGTGATGGGGACAGAGAGCTGTTTTTT CAISDGDRELFF NA TRBV10-3 TRBD1 TRBJ1-4
TGTGCCAGCAGCGTAGGACAGTCAGCCGAGCAGTACTTC CASSVGQSAEQYF NA TRBV9 NA TRBJ2-7
TGTGCCAGCAGCCAAGGGAGTCGGCCCCAGCATTTT CASSQGSRPQHF NA TRBV6-5 NA TRBJ1-5
TGTGCCAGCAGTTTACAGAAACAGGACTATGGCTACACCTTC CASSLQKQDYGYTF NA TRBV28 NA TRBJ1-2
TGTGCCAGCAGCGGGACTAGCGGTGCCGGGGAGCTGTTTTTT CASSGTSGAGELFF NA TRBV28 TRBD2 TRBJ2-2
TGTGCCAGCAGCCTAGGGGCCCGGGAGCTGTTTTTT CASSLGARELFF few TRBV9 NA TRBJ2-2
TGTGCCAGCAGCTTAGGTGTAACCGGGGAGCTGTTTTTT CASSLGVTGELFF NA TRBV11-3 NA TRBJ2-2
TGCGCCAGCAGCCAAGATATACTAGCTGGCGGGGAGCTGTTTTTT CASSQDILAGGELFF NA TRBV4-3 NA TRBJ2-2
TGTGCCAGCAGGTCGGGAGCAACCTACGAGCAGTACTTC CASRSGATYEQYF NA TRBV28 NA TRBJ2-7
TGTGCCAGCAGCCCTCGAAGCGGGAATCCGCCGGAGACCCAGTACTTC CASSPRSGNPPETQYF once TRBV6-2/TRBV6-3 TRBD2 TRBJ2-5
TGTGCCAGCAGCTTTGGGGGGGCCTCCTACAATGAGCAGTTCTTC CASSFGGASYNEQFF NA TRBV11-2 NA TRBJ2-1
TGCGCCAGCAGCGTTCGGAGTCAGGAGACCCAGTACTTC CASSVRSQETQYF NA TRBV5-1 NA TRBJ2-5
TGTGCCAGCAGCCGGACAGGTCAACCCTACTATGGCTACACCTTC CASSRTGQPYYGYTF few TRBV5-4 TRBD1 TRBJ1-2
TGTGCCAGCAGCGTAGGGCCAAACCGTAACTACGAGCAGTACTTC CASSVGPNRNYEQYF NA TRBV9 NA TRBJ2-7
TGCGCCAGCAGCCAAGATTCAGGGGGCATCTACAATGAGCAGTTCTTC CASSQDSGGIYNEQFF few TRBV4-1 TRBD1 TRBJ2-1
TGTGCCAGCAGCCGCGCAGATACGCAGTATTTT CASSRADTQYF NA TRBV5-4 NA TRBJ2-3
TGTGCCAGTAGTATGCTAAATCAGCCCCAGCATTTT CASSMLNQPQHF NA TRBV19 NA TRBJ1-5
TGTGCCAGCTCACCACAGAGACTAGCGGGAGTGAATGAGCAGTTCTTC CASSPQRLAGVNEQFF once TRBV18 TRBD2 TRBJ2-1
TGCGCCAGCAGCTTGGGGACAGCTAATGAAAAACTGTTTTTT CASSLGTANEKLFF NA TRBV5-1 NA TRBJ1-4
TGTGCCAGCAGATTGACGGCGGCGGTAGGTGAAAAACTGTTTTTT CASRLTAAVGEKLFF NA TRBV28 NA TRBJ1-4
TGTGCCAGCAGGGGGGGACAGGTGAACACCATATATTTT CASRGGQVNTIYF NA TRBV28 TRBD1 TRBJ1-3
TGTGCCAGCAGCTTCCAGGAGAACACTGAAGCTTTCTTT CASSFQENTEAFF once TRBV5-5 NA TRBJ1-1
TGTGCCAGCAGCTTAGGGCTAGCTGACGCCACAGATACGCAGTATTTT CASSLGLADATDTQYF NA TRBV7-2 NA TRBJ2-3
TGTGCCAGTAGAGCGTCCGGGACAGGGGTAGGCACTGAAGCTTTCTTT CASRASGTGVGTEAFF NA TRBV19 TRBD1 TRBJ1-1
TGTGCCATCCAACCGGTGAACACTGAAGCTTTCTTT CAIQPVNTEAFF NA TRBV2 NA TRBJ1-1
TGTGCCAGCAGCCATGATCCAGGGGCTGGAAACACCATATATTTT CASSHDPGAGNTIYF NA TRBV3-1/TRBV3-2 NA TRBJ1-3
TGTGCCAGCAGCCACGGGAACACCGGGGAGCTGTTTTTT CASSHGNTGELFF once TRBV27 NA TRBJ2-2
TGTGCCAGCAGCTTAGAAGCCGGGACTAGCGGAGAGCAGTTCTTC CASSLEAGTSGEQFF NA TRBV11-2 TRBD2 TRBJ2-1
TGTGCCAGCAGCCCCTTATTCGATCAGCCCCAGCATTTT CASSPLFDQPQHF NA TRBV6-5 NA TRBJ1-5
TGTGCCAGCAGTGAGGTGTCACTAGCCAAAAACATTCAGTACTTC CASSEVSLAKNIQYF NA TRBV6-1 NA TRBJ2-4
TGTGCCAGCAGCTTATATCCGGGACAGAGTTTCTATGGCTACACCTTC CASSLYPGQSFYGYTF NA TRBV11-2 TRBD1 TRBJ1-2